The next 12 T cell receptor beta chains were all read from a single sample in a study of T-cell reconstitution after alpha-beta-depleted transplantation in children (TCRdb year 2016). The library was obtained by PCR. Sequencing relied on an Illumina HiSeq 2500. TCR library preparation used molecular barcoding, with unique molecular identifiers applied to normalize quantification of the TCRbeta repertoire. TCRdb reran the public reads through fastp at Q25 and MiXCR, keeping productive beta chains. Each CDR3 protein gets just one entry, which takes the most common genes and DNA from the rows behind it. Across this sample there are hundreds of thousands of distinct CDR3 sequences, with around a tenth seen only once. In total, the top ten clones hold 20% to 25% of the sample. The treatment or condition label on this specimen signifies: allogeneic hematopoietic cell transplantation with graft depleted of TCRalphabeta T cells and CD19 B cells.

The starting material was peripheral blood, obtained 180 days after TCRalphabeta/CD19-depleted stem cell transplant. These receptor sequences come from a male patient aged 2 to 10 who had a stem cell transplant for chronic granulomatous disease, so the T cells may come from the graft donor.

This clonotype has ten or more counts. The chain carries TRBV5-1 and TRBJ2-7; D possibly corresponds to TRBD1 (6 bases). V lost 4 bases and J 2 bases, leaving 10 bases between the germline ends. This CDR3 contains 13 residues. Germline CDR1 SGHRS, CDR2 YFSETQ. The CDR3, as DNA: TGCGCCAGCAGCCAAGGGGACACCTACGAGCAGTACTTC. Its protein product is CASSQGDTYEQYF.

This clonotype was counted many times. The chain couples TRBV29-1 to TRBJ2-1, with D unclear. The CDR3 totals 15 residues. V lost 1 base, J lost 5 bases, and 15 bases lay in between. Germline CDR1 SQVTM, CDR2 ANQGSEA. DNA for the CDR3: TGCAGCGTTGAAGTCCACCCAGGCGATGACAATGAGCAGTTCTTC. This codes for CSVEVHPGDDNEQFF.

This clonotype was found a few times. V and J are TRBV13 and TRBJ2-1; 10 nucleotides align to TRBD2. The V gene end was trimmed by 4 bases and the J gene end by 3 bases; junction bases not matched to a gene: 12. This CDR3 is built from 18 residues. CDR1 and CDR2 (germline): PRHDT, FYEKMQ (reference sequence). CDR3 DNA sequence: TGTGCCAGCAGCTGCAGAAAGCGGGAGGGCCCGGGCTACAATGAGCAGTTCTTC. Amino acids: CASSCRKREGPGYNEQFF. The whole variable domain, remainder taken from reference TRBV13 and TRBJ2-1, is AAGVIQSPRHLIKEKRETATLKCYPIPRHDTVYWYQQGPGQDPQFLISFYEKMQSDKGSIPDRFSAQQFSDYHSELNMSSLELGDSALYFCASSCRKREGPGYNEQFFGPGTRLTVL.

The rearrangement links TRBV11-2 to TRBJ1-5, with 8 bases matching TRBD1. The CDR3 runs to 13 residues. Trimming removed 5 bases from V and 7 bases from J; junction bases left unmatched: 4. Germline V gene sequence: CDR1 SGHAT, CDR2 FQNNGV. Here the CDR3 reads CASSTGGGQPQHF. The CDR3, as DNA: TGTGCCAGCAGCACAGGGGGGGGACAGCCCCAGCATTTT.

This clonotype was found many times. The junction differs from germline at one of its ends, possibly a read error. V usage is TRBV12-3 or TRBV12-4 and J usage is TRBJ2-3; TRBD2 matches at 8 bases. The CDR3 loop spans 14 amino acids. Written as DNA, the CDR3 is TGTGCCAGCAGTTTATGGACTAGCACGGATACGCAGTATTTT. The encoded protein is CASSLWTSTDTQYF.

This clonotype showed up many times. The V call is TRBV7-2, the J call TRBJ1-1, with D uncertain. Trimming removed 3 bases at V and 0 bases at J, with 14 bases between. Per germline, CDR1 SGHTA and CDR2 FQGNSA. The CDR3 sequence is 16 residues long. The CDR3 DNA is TGTGCCAGCAGCTTTTGGGGAGGACCAATGAACACTGAAGCTTTCTTT. Amino acids: CASSFWGGPMNTEAFF.

This clonotype was found many times. This chain joins TRBV5-1 and TRBJ2-5; D uncertain. There are 13 residues in the CDR3. The ends were cut back, 4 bases at V and 1 base at J, with 8 bases in the middle. The germline CDR1 and CDR2 sequences are SGHRS and YFSETQ. CDR3 sequence reads: CASSEPVQETQYF. CDR3 bases: TGCGCCAGCAGCGAACCCGTCCAAGAGACCCAGTACTTC. The full variable domain, completed using reference TRBV5-1 and TRBJ2-5, is KAGVTQTPRYLIKTRGQQVTLSCSPISGHRSVSWYQQTPGQGLQFLFEYFSETQRNKGNFPGRFSGRQFSNSRSEMNVSTLELGDSALYLCASSEPVQETQYFGPGTRLLVL.

This clonotype appeared many times. This chain joins TRBV20-1 and TRBJ2-1, with D perhaps TRBD2 (5 bases). CDR1 and CDR2 from the germline V gene are DFQATT and SNEGSKA (reference sequence). The CDR3 is made up of 16 amino acids. V lost 3 bases to trimming and J lost 0 bases, with 15 bases between them. CDR3 protein: CSASSGVLSSYNEQFF. DNA of the CDR3: TGCAGTGCTAGTTCCGGGGTACTTAGCTCCTACAATGAGCAGTTCTTC.

In this sample, this clonotype turned up many times. The V and J genes are TRBV5-1 and TRBJ2-1; D not resolved. V lost 0 bases to trimming and J lost 5 bases, with 12 bases between them. The V gene's germline CDR1 is SGHRS and CDR2 YFSETQ. The CDR3 spans 15 residues. The CDR3 sequence: CASSLVGSMNNEQFF. DNA for the CDR3: TGCGCCAGCAGCTTGGTAGGGTCTATGAACAATGAGCAGTTCTTC.

In regard to this clonotype: A much larger clone is a single base away; this may be a read error. The chain couples TRBV11-2 to TRBJ2-5, with D uncertain. Germline CDR1 is SGHAT and CDR2 is FQNNGV. The germline V and J ends were trimmed by 4 bases and 5 bases, with 11 bases remaining between them. The CDR3 extends over 13 amino acids. The chain's CDR3 is CASSSPSWETQYF. CDR3 DNA sequence: TGTGCCAGCAGCTCCCCCTCTTGGGAGACCCAGTACTTC.

This clonotype was counted at least ten times. This chain joins TRBV7-2 and TRBJ1-1, with D perhaps matching TRBD1 (5 bases). Germline assignment: CDR1 SGHTA and CDR2 FQGNSA. V was trimmed by 5 bases and J by 4 bases, leaving 17 bases between them. This CDR3 region has 15 residues. The CDR3 DNA follows: TGTGCCAGCAGCCCGGACGGGTTGGGGGGCACTGAAGCTTTCTTT. It specifies CASSPDGLGGTEAFF.

This clonotype was picked up a small number of times. The genes are TRBV12-3 or TRBV12-4 and TRBJ2-2, with 9 positions matching TRBD1. V lost 5 bases and J lost 0; bases outside the gene matches: 4. This CDR3 spans 16 amino acids. CDR3 coding DNA: TGTGCCAGCAGTGCTTGGACAGGGGCGAACACCGGGGAGCTGTTTTTT. Residues: CASSAWTGANTGELFF.